Listed below are T cell receptor beta chains from one sample, sequenced in a study of shared clonotypes between healthy human individuals. TCRdb's copy holds only in-frame clones and misses some; the assay was immunoSEQ multiplex PCR. The sample has roughly 170,000 clones; approximately 70% are singletons. Sample: memory CD4+ T cells sorted from blood. The receptors were gathered from a man aged 25-45 years in good health. The CDR3 runs from the conserved cysteine through the conserved F or W. Fields, in order: J gene, clone size, V gene, D gene, CDR3 protein, CDR3 DNA. The D gene is left open where the match is weak. Clone size is given for some rows only: seen once, a few or many times, or a class if the clone is expanded.

TRBJ1-5	NA	TRBV10-3	TRBD1	CAIREDRASNQPQHF	TGTGCCATCAGGGAAGACAGGGCTAGCAATCAGCCCCAGCATTTT
TRBJ1-2	NA	TRBV28	TRBD1	CASSPTDRTNYGYTF	TGTGCCAGCAGTCCGACGGACAGGACTAACTATGGCTACACCTTC
TRBJ2-3	NA	TRBV6-4	TRBD2	CASSDSLIAGAARDTQYF	TGTGCCAGCAGTGACTCTCTGATAGCGGGAGCAGCCAGGGATACGCAGTATTTT
TRBJ1-3	NA	TRBV7-2	NA	CASSLAPVGGGGNTIYF	TGTGCCAGCAGCTTAGCCCCGGTGGGGGGAGGAGGAAACACCATATATTTT
TRBJ2-1	NA	TRBV10-1	TRBD2	CASSESSGGGRVYNEQFF	TGCGCCAGCAGTGAGTCCTCGGGTGGCGGGAGGGTCTACAATGAGCAGTTCTTC
TRBJ2-1	NA	TRBV27	NA	CASSLATPSYNEQFF	TGTGCCAGCAGTTTAGCCACGCCCTCCTACAATGAGCAGTTCTTC
TRBJ2-1	NA	TRBV6-6	NA	CAIASGRGDRNEQFF	TGTGCCATCGCCTCCGGGAGAGGGGATCGCAATGAGCAGTTCTTC
TRBJ2-4	NA	TRBV11-1	NA	CASSPEPGKNIQYF	TGTGCCAGCAGCCCGGAGCCGGGGAAAAACATTCAGTACTTC
TRBJ2-2	once	TRBV11-2	NA	CASSSNWGVGGELFF	TGTGCCAGCAGCTCCAACTGGGGAGTCGGCGGGGAGCTGTTTTTT
TRBJ2-2	few	TRBV6-5	NA	CASRATYRDTGELFF	TGTGCCAGCAGGGCGACCTACAGGGACACCGGGGAGCTGTTTTTT
TRBJ2-7	NA	TRBV28	TRBD1	CASSRPGTGGEQYF	TGTGCCAGCAGTAGACCCGGGACAGGGGGCGAGCAGTACTTC
TRBJ1-2	NA	TRBV11-2	NA	CASSLFEGYGYTF	TGTGCCAGCAGCTTATTTGAGGGCTATGGCTACACCTTC
TRBJ2-1	few	TRBV6-5	TRBD1	CASSQNRGHNNEQFF	TGTGCCAGCAGTCAGAACAGGGGCCACAACAATGAGCAGTTCTTC
TRBJ2-2	NA	TRBV28	NA	CASSFPPMEGGELFF	TGTGCCAGCAGTTTTCCCCCGATGGAGGGCGGGGAGCTGTTTTTT
TRBJ1-5	NA	TRBV25-1	NA	CASSEAGVDSNQPQHF	TGTGCCAGCAGTGAGGCAGGGGTCGATAGCAATCAGCCCCAGCATTTT
TRBJ2-7	NA	TRBV4-2	NA	CASSHREAGSYEQYF	TGTGCCAGCAGCCACAGGGAAGCGGGCTCCTACGAGCAGTACTTC
TRBJ2-2	few	TRBV18	NA	CASSPLVTANSGELFF	TGTGCCAGCTCACCACTGGTCACTGCTAATTCCGGGGAGCTGTTTTTT
TRBJ2-1	medium-sized	TRBV29-1	NA	CSARGHNEQFF	TGCAGCGCAAGGGGACACAATGAGCAGTTCTTC
TRBJ2-1	NA	TRBV7-2	NA	CASSLDVRSLPGEFF	TGTGCCAGCAGCTTAGATGTGCGGAGCCTCCCTGGGGAGTTCTTC
TRBJ2-7	NA	TRBV29-1	NA	CSVWSGANEQYF	TGCAGCGTTTGGTCAGGGGCCAACGAGCAGTACTTC
TRBJ1-4	NA	TRBV5-5	NA	CASSFTGTTNEKLFF	TGTGCCAGCAGCTTTACAGGGACAACTAATGAAAAACTGTTTTTT
TRBJ1-3	many	TRBV5-5	TRBD1	CASSWSGTEYSGNTIYF	TGTGCCAGCAGCTGGTCCGGGACAGAATATTCTGGAAACACCATATATTTT
TRBJ2-1	NA	TRBV5-1	NA	CASSLAFFGGNEQFF	TGCGCCAGCAGCTTAGCTTTTTTTGGGGGCAATGAGCAGTTCTTC
TRBJ1-5	NA	TRBV15	NA	CATSRDAQPQHF	TGTGCCACCAGCAGAGATGCCCAGCCCCAGCATTTT
TRBJ2-5	NA	TRBV29-1	NA	CSVGPGLETQYF	TGCAGCGTTGGCCCGGGTCTGGAGACCCAGTACTTC
TRBJ1-5	NA	TRBV18	NA	CASSPTHGSNQPQHF	TGTGCCAGCTCACCCACCCACGGGTCCAATCAGCCCCAGCATTTT
TRBJ2-5	NA	TRBV11-2	NA	CASSLVATNQETQYF	TGTGCCAGCAGCTTGGTTGCCACAAATCAAGAGACCCAGTACTTC
TRBJ1-3	NA	TRBV10-3	NA	CAISAGNTIYF	TGTGCCATCAGTGCCGGAAACACCATATATTTT
TRBJ2-7	few	TRBV6-6	TRBD2	CATRGGPYEQYF	TGTGCCACACGGGGGGGACCCTACGAGCAGTACTTC
TRBJ2-5	NA	TRBV5-6	NA	CASSQGFQETQYF	TGTGCCAGCAGCCAAGGTTTCCAAGAGACCCAGTACTTC
TRBJ1-5	NA	TRBV7-8	NA	CASSLRGTGNQPQHF	TGTGCCAGCAGCTTAAGGGGCACCGGCAATCAGCCCCAGCATTTT
TRBJ2-5	NA	TRBV2	NA	CASSDRDTQETQYF	TGTGCCAGCAGCGACCGGGACACACAAGAGACCCAGTACTTC
TRBJ2-7	NA	TRBV18	NA	CASSQRTLVYEQYF	TGTGCCAGCTCGCAACGGACCCTCGTCTACGAGCAGTACTTC
TRBJ1-2	once	TRBV7-8	NA	CASSLNPRPSRSSYGYTF	TGTGCCAGCAGCTTAAACCCCAGACCGAGCCGGTCTTCCTATGGCTACACCTTC
TRBJ1-5	NA	TRBV25-1	NA	CASSGRGTGNQPQHF	TGTGCCAGCAGTGGACGGGGAACGGGCAATCAGCCCCAGCATTTT
TRBJ1-5	NA	TRBV29-1	NA	CSVAQGTLQPQHF	TGCAGCGTCGCACAGGGAACCCTTCAGCCCCAGCATTTT
TRBJ2-7	NA	TRBV11-2	NA	CASSLDGQRPYEQYF	TGTGCCAGCAGCTTAGATGGCCAGAGGCCCTACGAGCAGTACTTC
TRBJ2-1	NA	TRBV11-3	TRBD2	CASSGTSGTQQFF	TGTGCCAGCAGCGGGACTAGCGGGACTCAGCAGTTCTTC
TRBJ1-4	NA	TRBV7-9	NA	CASSLVLSNEKLFF	TGTGCCAGCAGCTTAGTGCTTTCTAATGAAAAACTGTTTTTT
TRBJ2-3	NA	TRBV27	NA	CASSLRAGDTQYF	TGTGCCAGCAGTTTACGTGCAGGAGATACGCAGTATTTT
TRBJ1-1	NA	TRBV5-8	TRBD1	CASSPDRDRGNTEAFF	TGTGCCAGCAGCCCAGACCGGGACAGGGGAAACACTGAAGCTTTCTTT
TRBJ2-7	NA	TRBV10-2	NA	CASRDFSSYEQYF	TGCGCCAGCAGAGACTTTAGTTCCTACGAGCAGTACTTC
TRBJ2-1	NA	TRBV11-2	TRBD2	CASSRVWAGGPGINEQFF	TGTGCCAGCAGCCGCGTCTGGGCGGGAGGGCCTGGGATCAATGAGCAGTTCTTC
TRBJ2-7	NA	TRBV5-1	NA	CASSLDVGVVNEQYF	TGCGCCAGCAGCTTGGACGTCGGGGTGGTAAACGAGCAGTACTTC
TRBJ1-1	many	TRBV2	NA	CASSPNTGTQAFF	TGTGCCAGCAGTCCTAATACCGGGACTCAAGCTTTCTTT
TRBJ2-5	few	TRBV7-2	TRBD1	CASSPNRGKETQYF	TGTGCCAGCAGCCCAAACAGGGGGAAAGAGACCCAGTACTTC
TRBJ2-3	many	TRBV5-4	NA	CASSSIPSREDTQYF	TGTGCCAGCAGCTCCATTCCTTCGAGGGAAGATACGCAGTATTTT
TRBJ2-2	NA	TRBV5-6	NA	CASSLVLGGRSNTGELFF	TGTGCCAGCAGCTTGGTGCTTGGGGGACGGTCGAACACCGGGGAGCTGTTTTTT
TRBJ2-3	NA	TRBV2	TRBD1	CAMTGYTDTQYF	TGTGCAATGACAGGGTACACAGATACGCAGTATTTT
TRBJ2-1	many	TRBV2	NA	CASSGSNPTGEQFF	TGTGCCAGCTCCGGTTCAAACCCTACTGGGGAGCAGTTCTTC
TRBJ2-3	NA	TRBV5-4	NA	CASISAPNTDTQYF	TGTGCCAGCATATCGGCGCCAAACACAGATACGCAGTATTTT